This T cell receptor beta chain appears in the sequencing data of a study of molecular identifiers for immune sequencing clone quantification. Study-wide points: Effector cells had over 98% of their molecules in clones above 20 RNA copies, while naive cells had under 1%.

Between 20,000 and 1,000,000 sorted cells, with 10%, 30% or 50% RNA, yielded naive CD8 libraries. Per the germline V gene, CDR1 is DFQATT and CDR2 is SNEGSKA (reference sequence). Trimming cost V 3 bases and J 0 bases, with 10 bases left between them. This CDR3 contains 14 residues. The table lists this clonotype with many counts. What it binds is not known. Methods described previously, with TCR primers listed, were used for bulk TCR libraries. Each CDR3 protein is one row after TCRdb ran MiXCR on the PCR reads. The profile shows more than 550,000 distinct CDR3 sequences, around 25% of them singletons.

The sequenced material came from naive CD8+ T cells from blood, with Jurkat cell RNA spiked in. Sample subset: FACS-sorted CD8+CD4-CCR7+CD45RA+ naive T cells. The TCR comes from a human donor in good health. Some libraries in this study had Jurkat cell RNA spiked in. J is TRBJ2-3 and V is TRBV20-1; D ambiguous. The CDR3 here is CSARDTSSTDTQYF. CDR3 coding DNA: TGCAGTGCTAGGGATACCTCTAGCACAGATACGCAGTATTTT.